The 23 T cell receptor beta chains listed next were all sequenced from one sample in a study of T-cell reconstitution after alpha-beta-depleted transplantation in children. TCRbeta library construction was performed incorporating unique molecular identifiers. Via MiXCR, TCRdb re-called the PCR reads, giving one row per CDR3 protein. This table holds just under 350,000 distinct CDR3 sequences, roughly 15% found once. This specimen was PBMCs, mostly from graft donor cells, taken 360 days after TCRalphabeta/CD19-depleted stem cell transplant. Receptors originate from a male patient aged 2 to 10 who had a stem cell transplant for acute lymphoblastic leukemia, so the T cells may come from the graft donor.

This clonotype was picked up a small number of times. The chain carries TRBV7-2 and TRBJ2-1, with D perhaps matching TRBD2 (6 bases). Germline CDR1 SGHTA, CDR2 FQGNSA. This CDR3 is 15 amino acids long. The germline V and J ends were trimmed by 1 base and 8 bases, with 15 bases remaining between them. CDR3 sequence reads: CASSLVKTRDHEQFF. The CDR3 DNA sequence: TGTGCCAGCAGCTTAGTCAAGACTAGAGATCATGAGCAGTTCTTC.

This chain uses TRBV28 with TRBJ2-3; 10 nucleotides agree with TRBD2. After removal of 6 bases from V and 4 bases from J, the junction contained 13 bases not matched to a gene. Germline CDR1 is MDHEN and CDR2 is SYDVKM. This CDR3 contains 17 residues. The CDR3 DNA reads TGTGCCAGCAGACCAACACCCTCTAGCGGGAGTCCAGATACGCAGTATTTT. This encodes CASRPTPSSGSPDTQYF. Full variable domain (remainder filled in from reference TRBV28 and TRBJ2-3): DVKVTQSSRYLVKRTGEKVFLECVQDMDHENMFWYRQDPGLGLRLIYFSYDVKMKEKGDIPEGYSVSREKKERFSLILESASTNQTSMYLCASRPTPSSGSPDTQYFGPGTRLTVL.

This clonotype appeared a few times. The CDR3 DNA reads TGTGCTAGCGCCGACGGACTAGCGGGAGGGGCGAACACCGGGGAGCTGTTTTTT. Translation gives CASADGLAGGANTGELFF. This chain links TRBV7-7 with TRBJ2-2, with 15 bases lining up with TRBD2. CDR3 length: 18 residues. The germline V gene encodes CDR1 SSHAT and CDR2 FNYEAQ (reference sequence).

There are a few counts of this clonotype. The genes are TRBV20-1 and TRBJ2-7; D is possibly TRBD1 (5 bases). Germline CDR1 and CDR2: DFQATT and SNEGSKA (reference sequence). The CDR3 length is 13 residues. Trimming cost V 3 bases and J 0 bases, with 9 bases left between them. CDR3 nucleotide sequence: TGCAGTGCTAGGGAGACAGCCTCCTACGAGCAGTACTTC. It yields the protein CSARETASYEQYF.

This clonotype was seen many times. The CDR3 loop reads CASSAYEQYF. Here the CDR3 DNA reads TGTGCCAGCAGCGCCTACGAGCAGTACTTC. The gene calls are TRBV2 and TRBJ2-7, with D unclear. The CDR3 covers 10 residues. Germline assignment: CDR1 SNHLY and CDR2 FYNNEI. The V gene lost 6 bases and the J gene lost 2 bases, with 2 bases spanning the gap.

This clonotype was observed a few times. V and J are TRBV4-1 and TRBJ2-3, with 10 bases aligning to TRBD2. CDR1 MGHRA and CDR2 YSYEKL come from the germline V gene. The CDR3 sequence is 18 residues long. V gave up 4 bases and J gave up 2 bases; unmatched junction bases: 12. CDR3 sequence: CASSLTRGAGGVTDTQYF. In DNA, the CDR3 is TGCGCCAGCAGCCTTACTCGGGGAGCGGGAGGGGTCACAGATACGCAGTATTTT.

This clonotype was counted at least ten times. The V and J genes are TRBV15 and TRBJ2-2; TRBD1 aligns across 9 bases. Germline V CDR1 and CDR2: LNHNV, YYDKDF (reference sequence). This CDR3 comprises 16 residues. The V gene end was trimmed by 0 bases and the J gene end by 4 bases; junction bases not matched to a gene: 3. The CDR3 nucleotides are TGTGCCACCAGCAGAGATCTGGGACAGGGCACCGGGGAGCTGTTTTTT. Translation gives CATSRDLGQGTGELFF.

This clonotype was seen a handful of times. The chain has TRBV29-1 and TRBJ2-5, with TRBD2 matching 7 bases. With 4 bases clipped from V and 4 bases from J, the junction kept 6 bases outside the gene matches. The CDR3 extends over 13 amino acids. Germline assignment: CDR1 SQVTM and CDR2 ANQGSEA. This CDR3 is CSVGAGALETQYF. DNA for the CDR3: TGCAGCGTTGGGGCGGGAGCATTAGAGACCCAGTACTTC.

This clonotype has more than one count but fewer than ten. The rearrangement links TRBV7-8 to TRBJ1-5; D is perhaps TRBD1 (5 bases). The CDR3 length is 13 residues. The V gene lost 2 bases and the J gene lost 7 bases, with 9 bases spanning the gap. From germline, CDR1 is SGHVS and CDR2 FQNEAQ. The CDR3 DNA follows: TGTGCCAGCAGCTTACGTTGGGGCCAGCCCCAGCATTTT. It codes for CASSLRWGQPQHF.

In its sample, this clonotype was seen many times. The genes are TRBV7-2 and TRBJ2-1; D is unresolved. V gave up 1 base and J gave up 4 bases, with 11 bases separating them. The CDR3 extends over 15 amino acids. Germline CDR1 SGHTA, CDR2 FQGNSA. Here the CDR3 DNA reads TGTGCCAGCAGCTTAGTCGGCTCCCAGTACAATGAGCAGTTCTTC. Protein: CASSLVGSQYNEQFF.

The CDR3 spells CASSLWDRGTEAFF. The CDR3 coding sequence is TGCGCCAGCAGCTTGTGGGACAGGGGCACTGAAGCTTTCTTT. The chain carries TRBV5-1 and TRBJ1-1; the match to TRBD1 covers 10 bases. The CDR3 is made up of 14 amino acids. The V gene end was trimmed by 1 base and the J gene end by 4 bases; junction bases not matched to a gene: 1. The germline gives CDR1 SGHRS, CDR2 YFSETQ.

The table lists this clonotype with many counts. Written as DNA, the CDR3 is TGCGCCAGCAGACGGACGGACCTCTACGAGCAGTACTTC. The encoded protein is CASRRTDLYEQYF. The chain combines TRBV5-1 with TRBJ2-7; D is uncertain. This CDR3 has 13 residues. Germline CDR1 reads SGHRS; CDR2 reads YFSETQ. Between the trimmed V and J ends, which lost 5 bases and 3 bases, there was a span of 12 bases.

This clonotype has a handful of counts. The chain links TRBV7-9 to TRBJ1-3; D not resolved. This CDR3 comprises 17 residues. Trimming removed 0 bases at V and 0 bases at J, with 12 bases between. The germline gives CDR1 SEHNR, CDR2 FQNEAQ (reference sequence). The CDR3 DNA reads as TGTGCCAGCAGCTTAGCTCGGCGACACCGCTCTGGAAACACCATATATTTT. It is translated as CASSLARRHRSGNTIYF.

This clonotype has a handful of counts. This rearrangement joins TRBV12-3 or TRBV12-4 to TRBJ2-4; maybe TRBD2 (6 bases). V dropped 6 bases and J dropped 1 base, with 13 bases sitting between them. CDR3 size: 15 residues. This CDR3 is CASSSPGEAKNIQYF. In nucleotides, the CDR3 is TGTGCCAGCAGCTCCCCGGGAGAGGCCAAAAACATTCAGTACTTC.

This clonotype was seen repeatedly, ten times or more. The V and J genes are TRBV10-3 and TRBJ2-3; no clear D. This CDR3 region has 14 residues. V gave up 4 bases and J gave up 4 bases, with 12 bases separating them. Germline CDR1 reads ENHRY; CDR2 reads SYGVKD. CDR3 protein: CAISVGGRPDTQYF. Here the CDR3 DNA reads TGTGCCATCAGTGTTGGTGGGCGCCCAGATACGCAGTATTTT.

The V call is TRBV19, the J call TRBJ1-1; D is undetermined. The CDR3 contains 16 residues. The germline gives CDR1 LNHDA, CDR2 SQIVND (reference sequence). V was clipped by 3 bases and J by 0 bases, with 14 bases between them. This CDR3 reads CASSIWAGWLNTEAFF. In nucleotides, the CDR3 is TGTGCCAGTAGTATCTGGGCAGGTTGGCTGAACACTGAAGCTTTCTTT. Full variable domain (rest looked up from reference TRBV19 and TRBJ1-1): DGGITQSPKYLFRKEGQNVTLSCEQNLNHDAMYWYRQDPGQGLRLIYYSQIVNDFQKGDIAEGYSVSREKKESFPLTVTSAQKNPTAFYLCASSIWAGWLNTEAFFGQGTRLTVV.

The CDR3 nucleotides are TGCGCCAGCAGCCAAGATCGCGGGACTGCTCCTTCCTACGAGCAGTACTTC. This gives the protein CASSQDRGTAPSYEQYF. This chain joins TRBV4-3 and TRBJ2-7; tentative D call: TRBD2 (6 bases). Between the trimmed V and J ends, which lost 0 bases and 1 base, there was a span of 16 bases. Germline CDR1 LGHNA, CDR2 YSLEER. The CDR3 has 17 residues.

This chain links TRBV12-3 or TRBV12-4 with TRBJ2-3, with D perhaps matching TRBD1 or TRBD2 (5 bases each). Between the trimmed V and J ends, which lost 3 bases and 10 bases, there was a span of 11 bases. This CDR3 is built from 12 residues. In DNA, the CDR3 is TGTGCCAGCAGTTTCGGCCAGGGAGCGCAGTATTTT. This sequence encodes CASSFGQGAQYF.

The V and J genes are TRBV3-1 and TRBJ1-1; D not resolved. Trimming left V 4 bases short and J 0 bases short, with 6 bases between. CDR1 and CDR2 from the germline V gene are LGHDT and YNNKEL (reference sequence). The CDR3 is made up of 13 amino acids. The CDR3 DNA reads TGTGCCAGCAGCCGGGTAATGAACACTGAAGCTTTCTTT. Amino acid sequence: CASSRVMNTEAFF.

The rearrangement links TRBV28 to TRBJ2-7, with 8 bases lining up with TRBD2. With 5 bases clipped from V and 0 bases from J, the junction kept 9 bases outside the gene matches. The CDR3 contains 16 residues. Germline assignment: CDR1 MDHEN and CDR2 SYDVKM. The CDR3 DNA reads TGTGCCAGCAGTCTCTCCCTAGCGGGTTTCTCCTACGAGCAGTACTTC. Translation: CASSLSLAGFSYEQYF. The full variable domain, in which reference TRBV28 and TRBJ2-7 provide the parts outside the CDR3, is DVKVTQSSRYLVKRTGEKVFLECVQDMDHENMFWYRQDPGLGLRLIYFSYDVKMKEKGDIPEGYSVSREKKERFSLILESASTNQTSMYLCASSLSLAGFSYEQYFGPGTRLTVT.

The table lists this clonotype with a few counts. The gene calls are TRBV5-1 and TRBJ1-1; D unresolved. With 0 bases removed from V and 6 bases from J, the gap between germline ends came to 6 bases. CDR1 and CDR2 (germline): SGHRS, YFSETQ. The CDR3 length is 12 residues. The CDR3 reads CASSLANSEAFF. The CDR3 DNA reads TGCGCCAGCAGCTTGGCCAATTCTGAAGCTTTCTTT.

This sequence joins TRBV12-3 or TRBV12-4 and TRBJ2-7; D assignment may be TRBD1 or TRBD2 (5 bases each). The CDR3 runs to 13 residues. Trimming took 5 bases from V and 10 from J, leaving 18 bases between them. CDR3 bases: TGTGCCAGCAGTCCCCCGGGACGGACCATACAGTACTTC. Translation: CASSPPGRTIQYF.

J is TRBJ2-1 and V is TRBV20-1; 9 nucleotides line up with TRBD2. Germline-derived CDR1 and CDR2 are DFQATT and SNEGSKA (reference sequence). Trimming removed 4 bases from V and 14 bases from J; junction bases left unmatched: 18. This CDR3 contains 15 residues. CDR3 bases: TGCAGTGCTAAGGGCCCGCTACTCTGGCGGGAGGGCAAGTTCTTC. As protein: CSAKGPLLWREGKFF.